These 5 T cell receptor beta chains were sequenced from one sample in a study of blood T cell repertoires in COVID-19. TCRdb keeps only in-frame clones here, not all; method: immunoSEQ multiplex PCR. This table has roughly 500,000 clones, more than 75% appearing once. The specimen was PBMCs or T cells enriched from blood (not recorded which). The receptors shown here come from a woman aged 40 to 49 who had recovered from COVID-19.

This rearrangement joins TRBV18 to TRBJ1-1; TRBD1 matches at 7 bases. V was pared by 3 bases and J by 1 base, with 5 bases of the junction left unmatched. The germline V gene has CDR1 KGHSH and CDR2 LQKENI. This CDR3 is built from 15 residues. CDR3 DNA: TGTGCCAGCTCACCGCGGACAGGAACGAACACTGAAGCTTTCTTT. Translating gives CASSPRTGTNTEAFF. Full variable domain (missing parts from reference TRBV18 and TRBJ1-1): NAGVMQNPRHLVRRRGQEARLRCSPMKGHSHVYWYRQLPEEGLKFMVYLQKENIIDESGMPKERFSAEFPKEGPSILRIQQVVRGDSAAYFCASSPRTGTNTEAFFGQGTRLTVV.

The chain joins TRBV2 to TRBJ2-7, with 11 bases lining up with TRBD2. The ends lost 6 bases at V and 2 bases at J; junction bases unmatched: 3. Germline V gene sequence: CDR1 SNHLY, CDR2 FYNNEI. The CDR3 loop spans 14 amino acids. The CDR3 is CASRQLAGAYEQYF. The CDR3 region has the DNA TGTGCCAGCAGGCAACTAGCGGGAGCCTACGAGCAGTACTTC.

The chain employs TRBV5-1 and TRBJ2-7, with a tentative D call TRBD2 (5 bases). With 5 bases removed from V and 0 bases from J, the gap between germline ends came to 9 bases. The CDR3 runs 13 residues. Germline V gene lookup returns CDR1 SGHRS and CDR2 YFSETQ. The CDR3 DNA is TGCGCCAGCAGTTCGGGGAACTCCTACGAGCAGTACTTC. Protein sequence: CASSSGNSYEQYF.

The chain links TRBV5-4 to TRBJ2-7; 10 bases align to TRBD2. V dropped 0 bases and J dropped 2; count of bases not matched to a gene: 5. This CDR3 region has 16 residues. CDR1 and CDR2 (germline): SGHNT, YYREEE (reference sequence). CDR3 bases: TGTGCCAGCAGCTTGGACCCTACTAGCGGGACCTACGAGCAGTACTTC. Its protein product is CASSLDPTSGTYEQYF.

J is TRBJ2-1 and V is TRBV11-3; 10 bases map to TRBD2. Germline V gene data show CDR1 as SGHNT and CDR2 as YENEEA. J gave up 1 base and V 5 bases, and 8 bases lay outside the gene matches. The CDR3 totals 17 residues. DNA for the CDR3: TGTGCCAGCAGCGTAGCGATAGCGGGAGGATCCTACAATGAGCAGTTCTTC. This encodes CASSVAIAGGSYNEQFF.